The 8 T cell receptor beta chains given below trace back to one sample, sequenced in a study of glioma-infiltrating T cells after dendritic cell vaccination. This table comes from immunoSEQ multiplex PCR, and its TCRdb copy is limited to in-frame clones, with some not included. There are 85,000 to 100,000 clones in the sample; approximately 81% occur only once, and 8.5% lies in the top ten. Time point noted: after dendritic cell vaccination, including at tumor progression/relapse. The material was blood, obtained after dendritic cell vaccination. The receptors stem from a human donor with glioblastoma.

The chain is built from TRBV28 and TRBJ2-1, with 14 bases lining up with TRBD2. The CDR3 spans 16 residues. From germline, CDR1 is MDHEN and CDR2 SYDVKM. Germline trimming cut 5 bases from V and 7 bases from J; bases unmatched to any gene: 7. The CDR3 DNA reads as TGTGCCAGCAGTCCGCGGACTAGCGGGAGGCATAATGAGCAGTTCTTC. This encodes CASSPRTSGRHNEQFF. Supplemented by reference TRBV28 and TRBJ2-1, the full variable domain reads DVKVTQSSRYLVKRTGEKVFLECVQDMDHENMFWYRQDPGLGLRLIYFSYDVKMKEKGDIPEGYSVSREKKERFSLILESASTNQTSMYLCASSPRTSGRHNEQFFGPGTRLTVL.

The chain uses TRBV4-1 and TRBJ2-1, with a possible D match to TRBD1 (6 bases). V lost 0 bases and J lost 12, with 12 bases in between. Germline CDR1 is MGHRA and CDR2 is YSYEKL. There are 13 residues in the CDR3. The CDR3, as DNA: TGCGCCAGCAGCCAAGATCAGGGCAGGGGGCAGTTCTTC. As protein: CASSQDQGRGQFF.

The chain joins TRBV7-9 to TRBJ2-1, with 8 positions matching TRBD1. Germline V gives CDR1 SEHNR, CDR2 FQNEAQ (reference sequence). This CDR3 is built from 13 residues. J gave up 9 bases and V 4 bases, and 5 bases lay outside the gene matches. The CDR3 is CASSSQGAGEQFF. The CDR3 coding sequence is TGTGCCAGCAGCTCCCAGGGGGCGGGTGAGCAGTTCTTC.

This rearrangement joins TRBV14 to TRBJ1-2, with 7 bases matching TRBD1. Unmatched junction bases numbered 6, after V lost 4 bases and J lost 7 bases. The CDR3 loop spans 13 amino acids. The V gene's germline CDR1 is SGHDN and CDR2 FVKESK. This CDR3 reads CASSRRGLAGYTF. CDR3 coding DNA: TGTGCCAGCAGCCGGAGGGGGCTTGCTGGCTACACCTTC. Full variable domain (rest looked up from reference TRBV14 and TRBJ1-2): EAGVTQFPSHSVIEKGQTVTLRCDPISGHDNLYWYRRVMGKEIKFLLHFVKESKQDESGMPNNRFLAERTGGTYSTLKVQPAELEDSGVYFCASSRRGLAGYTFGSGTRLTVV.

The rearrangement uses TRBV9 and TRBJ1-2; 9 bases are shared with TRBD1. Germline values: CDR1 SGDLS, CDR2 YYNGEE. Trimming removed 0 bases from V and 7 bases from J; junction bases left unmatched: 13. The CDR3 totals 17 residues. CDR3 bases: TGTGCCAGCAGCGTAGCGTCAGAGAGGACAGGGGATCCTGGCTACACCTTC. Translated: CASSVASERTGDPGYTF.

The gene calls are TRBV30 and TRBJ1-1, with D unclear. Germline V CDR1 and CDR2: GTSNPN, SVGIG (reference sequence). Trimming removed 8 bases at V and 7 bases at J, with 17 bases between. The CDR3 has 12 residues. The chain's CDR3 is CAGQRLGGEAFF. The CDR3 nucleotides read TGTGCCGGGCAACGTTTAGGAGGTGAAGCTTTCTTT.

The chain combines TRBV5-4 with TRBJ1-4; D is unresolved. Germline V gene data show CDR1 as SGHNT and CDR2 as YYREEE (reference sequence). Trimming took 0 bases from V and 5 from J, leaving 11 bases between them. The CDR3 has 15 residues. This CDR3 reads CASSLGEVANEKLFF. CDR3 DNA sequence: TGTGCCAGCAGCTTGGGAGAGGTGGCAAATGAAAAACTGTTTTTT.

This clone was seen many times. The V gene is TRBV6-1, the J gene TRBJ2-1; TRBD2 aligns across 11 bases. Germline V gives CDR1 MNHNS, CDR2 SASEGT. CDR3 length equals 16 residues. Trimming took 2 bases from V and 8 from J; bases not matched to a gene: 8. The chain's CDR3 is CASSEWIAGGPHEQFF. CDR3 nucleotide sequence: TGTGCCAGCAGTGAATGGATAGCGGGAGGGCCGCATGAGCAGTTCTTC.